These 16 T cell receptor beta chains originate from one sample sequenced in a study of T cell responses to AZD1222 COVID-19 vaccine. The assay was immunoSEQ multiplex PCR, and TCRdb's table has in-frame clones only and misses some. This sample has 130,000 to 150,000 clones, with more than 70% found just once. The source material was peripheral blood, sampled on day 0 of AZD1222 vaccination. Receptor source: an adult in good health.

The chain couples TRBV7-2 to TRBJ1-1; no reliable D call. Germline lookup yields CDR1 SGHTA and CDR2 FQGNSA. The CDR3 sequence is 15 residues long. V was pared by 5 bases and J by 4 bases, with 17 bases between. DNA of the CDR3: TGTGCCAGCAGCCCCCGGACCAGACCAGGCACTGAAGCTTTCTTT. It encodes CASSPRTRPGTEAFF.

Written as DNA, the CDR3 is TGTGCCAGCAGCGTAAAACAGGGGGCGAAACGGAACACTGAAGCTTTCTTT. As protein: CASSVKQGAKRNTEAFF. This chain uses TRBV7-9 with TRBJ1-1, with TRBD1 matching 9 bases. This CDR3 is built from 17 residues. The germline V gene encodes CDR1 SEHNR and CDR2 FQNEAQ (reference sequence). J was trimmed by 1 base and V by 5 bases; bases with no gene match: 11.

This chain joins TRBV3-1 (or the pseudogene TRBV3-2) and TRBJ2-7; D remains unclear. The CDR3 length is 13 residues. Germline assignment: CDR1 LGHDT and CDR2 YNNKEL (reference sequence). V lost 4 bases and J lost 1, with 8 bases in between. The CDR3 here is CASSLWGSYEQYF. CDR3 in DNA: TGTGCCAGCAGCCTGTGGGGATCCTACGAGCAGTACTTC.

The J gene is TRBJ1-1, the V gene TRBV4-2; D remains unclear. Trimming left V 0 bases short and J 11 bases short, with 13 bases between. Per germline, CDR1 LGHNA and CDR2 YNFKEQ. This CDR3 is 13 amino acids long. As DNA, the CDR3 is TGTGCCAGCAGCCAAGATCGGCAAGGTGGGGCTTTCTTT. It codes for CASSQDRQGGAFF.

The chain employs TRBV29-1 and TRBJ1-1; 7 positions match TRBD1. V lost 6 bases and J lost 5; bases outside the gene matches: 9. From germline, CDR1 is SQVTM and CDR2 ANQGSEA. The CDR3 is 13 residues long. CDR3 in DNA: TGCAGCGTCGATAAGGGGGCGCGGACTGAAGCTTTCTTT. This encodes CSVDKGARTEAFF.

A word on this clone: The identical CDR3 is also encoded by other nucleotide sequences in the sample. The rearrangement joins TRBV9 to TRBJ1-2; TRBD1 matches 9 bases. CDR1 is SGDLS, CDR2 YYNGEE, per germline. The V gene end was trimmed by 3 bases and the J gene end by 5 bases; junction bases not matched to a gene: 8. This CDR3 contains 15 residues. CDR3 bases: TGTGCCAGCAGCGCCCTGGGACAGGGAGGGTATGGCTACACCTTC. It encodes CASSALGQGGYGYTF.

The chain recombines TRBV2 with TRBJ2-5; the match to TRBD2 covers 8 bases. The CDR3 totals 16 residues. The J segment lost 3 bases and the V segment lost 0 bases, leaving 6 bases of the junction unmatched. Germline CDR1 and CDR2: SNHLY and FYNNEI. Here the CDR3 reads CASSEAAIAGKETQYF. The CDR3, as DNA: TGTGCCAGCAGTGAAGCGGCAATAGCGGGGAAAGAGACCCAGTACTTC.

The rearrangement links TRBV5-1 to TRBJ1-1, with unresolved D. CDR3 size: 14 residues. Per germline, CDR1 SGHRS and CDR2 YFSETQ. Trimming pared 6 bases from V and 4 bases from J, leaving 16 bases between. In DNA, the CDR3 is TGCGCCAGCACCACGGACCCCCAAGGCACTGAAGCTTTCTTT. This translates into CASTTDPQGTEAFF.

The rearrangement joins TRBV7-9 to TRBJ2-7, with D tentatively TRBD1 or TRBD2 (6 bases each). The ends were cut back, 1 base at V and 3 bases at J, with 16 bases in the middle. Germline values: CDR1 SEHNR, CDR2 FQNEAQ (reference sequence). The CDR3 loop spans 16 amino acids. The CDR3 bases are TGTGCCAGCAGCTTAGTTGGGGACGGGGGCGGCTACGAGCAGTACTTC. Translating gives CASSLVGDGGGYEQYF.

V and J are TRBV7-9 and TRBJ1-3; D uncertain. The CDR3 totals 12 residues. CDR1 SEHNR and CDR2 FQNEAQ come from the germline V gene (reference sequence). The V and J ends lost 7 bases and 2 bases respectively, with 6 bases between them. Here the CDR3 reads CASTYTGNTIYF. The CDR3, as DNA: TGTGCCAGCACCTACACTGGAAACACCATATATTTT. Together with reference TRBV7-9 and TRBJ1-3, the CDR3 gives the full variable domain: DTGVSQNPRHKITKRGQNVTFRCDPISEHNRLYWYRQTLGQGPEFLTYFQNEAQLEKSRLLSDRFSAERPKGSFSTLEIQRTEQGDSAMYLCASTYTGNTIYFGEGSWLTVV.

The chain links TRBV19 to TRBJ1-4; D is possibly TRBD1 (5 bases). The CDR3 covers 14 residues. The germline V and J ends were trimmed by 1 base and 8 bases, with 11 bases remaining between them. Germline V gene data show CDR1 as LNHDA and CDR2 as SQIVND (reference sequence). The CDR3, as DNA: TGTGCCAGTAGTATAGGAACAGGCTGGGAAAAACTGTTTTTT. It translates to CASSIGTGWEKLFF.

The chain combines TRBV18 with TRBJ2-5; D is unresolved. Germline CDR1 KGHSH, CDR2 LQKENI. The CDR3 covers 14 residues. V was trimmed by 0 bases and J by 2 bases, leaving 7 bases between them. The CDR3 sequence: CASSPPGRQETQYF. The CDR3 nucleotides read TGTGCCAGCTCACCACCGGGCCGACAAGAGACCCAGTACTTC.

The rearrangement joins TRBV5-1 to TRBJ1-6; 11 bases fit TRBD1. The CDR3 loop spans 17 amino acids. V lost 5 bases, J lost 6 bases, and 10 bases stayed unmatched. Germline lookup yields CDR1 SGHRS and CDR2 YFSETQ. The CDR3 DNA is TGCGCCAGCAGATGGACAGGGGGCGCAGAGAGTAATTCACCCCTCCACTTT. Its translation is CASRWTGGAESNSPLHF.

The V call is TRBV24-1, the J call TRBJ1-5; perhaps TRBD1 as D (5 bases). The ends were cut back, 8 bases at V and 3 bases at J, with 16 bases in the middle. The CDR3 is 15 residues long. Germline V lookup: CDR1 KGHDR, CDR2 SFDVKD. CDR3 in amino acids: CATMFEEGPNQPQHF. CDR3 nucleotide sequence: TGTGCCACCATGTTTGAGGAGGGGCCCAATCAGCCCCAGCATTTT.

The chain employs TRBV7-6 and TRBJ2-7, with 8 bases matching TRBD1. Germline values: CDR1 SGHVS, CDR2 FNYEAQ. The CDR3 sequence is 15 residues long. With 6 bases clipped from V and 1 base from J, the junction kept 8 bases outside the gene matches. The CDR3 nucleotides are TGTGCCAGCAGTGCCGGTACAGGGGGTTCCTACGAGCAGTACTTC. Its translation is CASSAGTGGSYEQYF.

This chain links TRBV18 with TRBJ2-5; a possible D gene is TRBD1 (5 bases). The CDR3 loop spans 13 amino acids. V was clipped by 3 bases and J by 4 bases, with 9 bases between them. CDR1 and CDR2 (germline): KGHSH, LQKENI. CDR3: CASSPAQGETQYF. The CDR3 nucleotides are TGTGCCAGCTCACCCGCGCAGGGAGAGACCCAGTACTTC.